A single T cell receptor (beta chain) is shown here with its context. Sequencing was performed with immunoSEQ multiplex PCR; in TCRdb, only in-frame clones are kept and a portion is missing. Of tens of thousands of clones in the sample, 80% to 95% are singletons; the top ten hold approximately 0.49%. The sample is drawn from a study of OX40 agonist ivuxolimab in advanced cancers. On the study more broadly: Dose-escalation patients suffered from hepatocellular carcinoma, melanoma, renal cell or head and neck cancer. Mean age approximately 61 years, range 23 to 79; around 80% male.

The cohort excluded patients with autoimmune disease history or systemic immunosuppression. Germline CDR1 reads SGHTA; CDR2 reads FQGNSA. CDR3 size: 15 residues. The V gene end was trimmed by 1 base and the J gene end by 9 bases; junction bases not matched to a gene: 3. Sequencing used CD4+ or CD8+ T cells sorted from blood, obtained in a trial of the OX40 agonist ivuxolimab. The rearrangement links TRBV7-2 to TRBJ2-1, with 13 bases identical to TRBD2. The source of this sequence is an adult with an advanced solid tumor such as melanoma, head and neck, liver or kidney cancer. The CDR3 region has the DNA TGTGCCAGCAGCTTAGTAACTAGCGGGAGGGGTGAGCAGTTCTTC. It codes for CASSLVTSGRGEQFF.